Below are 11 T cell receptor beta chains sequenced from a single sample in a study of response to subunit inactivated influenza vaccine. MiXCR was run by TCRdb on the RT-PCR reads, yielding one entry per CDR3 protein. The data contain about 480,000 distinct CDR3 sequences, approximately 13% of them singletons. This specimen was PBMCs from blood, taken 45 days after vaccination. The receptor set was obtained from a man aged 50 to 59 who received an inactivated influenza vaccine.

This clonotype has a handful of counts. This rearrangement joins TRBV28 to TRBJ1-3; D is uncertain. Trimming shortened V by 7 bases and J by 2 bases, and 6 bases separated the two germline ends. The germline CDR1 and CDR2 sequences are MDHEN and SYDVKM. CDR3 size: 12 residues. The chain's CDR3 is CASIGAGNTIYF. The CDR3 DNA is TGTGCCAGCATCGGGGCTGGAAACACCATATATTTT.

Only a few counts were recorded for this clonotype. The genes are TRBV20-1 and TRBJ2-7, with D possibly called TRBD1 or TRBD2 (6 bases each). CDR1 DFQATT and CDR2 SNEGSKA come from the germline V gene (reference sequence). Trimming took off 3 bases at V and 0 bases at J, with 18 bases between the two ends. The CDR3 has 16 residues. The CDR3 DNA reads as TGCAGTGCTAGGAGTGGGCCGGGGGCAAACTCCTACGAGCAGTACTTC. Protein product: CSARSGPGANSYEQYF.

This clonotype occurred a few times. The chain combines TRBV7-9 with TRBJ1-1; perhaps TRBD1 as D (6 bases). The CDR3 sequence is 17 residues long. With 0 bases removed from V and 2 bases from J, the gap between germline ends came to 16 bases. Germline V gene lookup returns CDR1 SEHNR and CDR2 FQNEAQ (reference sequence). The CDR3 DNA follows: TGTGCCAGCAGCTTAGCACCCTCCGCAGGGGCCAACACTGAAGCTTTCTTT. Residues: CASSLAPSAGANTEAFF.

The chain is built from TRBV15 and TRBJ2-1; TRBD2 matches at 13 bases. Germline CDR1 reads LNHNV; CDR2 reads YYDKDF (reference sequence). The CDR3 spans 15 residues. V lost 5 bases and J lost 10; bases outside the gene matches: 8. CDR3 sequence (DNA): TGTGCCACCAGCGGACTAGCGGGAGTAAAGGCCGAGCAGTTCTTC. It codes for CATSGLAGVKAEQFF.

The chain combines TRBV27 with TRBJ2-3, with 7 bases identical to TRBD2. V lost 6 bases to trimming and J lost 8 bases; unmatched junction nucleotides: 11. Germline CDR1 is MNHEY and CDR2 is SMNVEV (reference sequence). The CDR3 covers 14 residues. CDR3 protein: CASSRRLVAGTQYF. The CDR3 DNA is TGTGCCAGCAGCCGCAGACTAGTAGCGGGTACGCAGTATTTT.

This clonotype was seen a handful of times. The chain uses TRBV29-1 and TRBJ2-6, with TRBD1 matching 8 bases. Germline V CDR1 and CDR2: SQVTM, ANQGSEA. The CDR3 consists of 15 residues. V lost 3 bases to trimming and J lost 2 bases; unmatched junction nucleotides: 3. The CDR3: CSVETGVTGANVLTF. The CDR3 bases are TGCAGCGTTGAGACAGGGGTGACTGGGGCCAACGTCCTGACTTTC.

This clonotype was seen more than once but under ten times. The chain recombines TRBV7-9 with TRBJ2-1; the D is unclear. CDR3 length: 15 amino acids. V dropped 5 bases and J dropped 2 bases, with 13 bases sitting between them. Germline V gene sequence: CDR1 SEHNR, CDR2 FQNEAQ (reference sequence). The CDR3 coding sequence is TGTGCCAGCAGCCCTAACCAACTCCCCTACAATGAGCAGTTCTTC. Amino acid sequence: CASSPNQLPYNEQFF.

This clonotype has a handful of counts. The chain links TRBV4-2 to TRBJ2-1; 8 bases map to TRBD2. CDR1 and CDR2 (germline): LGHNA, YNFKEQ. The CDR3 loop spans 15 amino acids. V was clipped by 1 base and J by 2 bases; unmatched bases: 1. For the CDR3, the DNA is TGTGCCAGCAGCCAAGCGCGGGGGGCCTACAATGAGCAGTTCTTC. The encoded protein is CASSQARGAYNEQFF.

This chain uses TRBV9 with TRBJ2-1; no clear D gene. The CDR3 sequence is 12 residues long. V lost 5 bases and J lost 7, with 10 bases in between. CDR1 is SGDLS and CDR2 is YYNGEE in the germline V gene. The CDR3 sequence is CASSVTSNEQFF. The CDR3 region has the DNA TGTGCCAGCAGTGTAACAAGTAATGAGCAGTTCTTC.

This clonotype was counted only a few times. No DNA is shown, since the ends of the CDR3 on it are uncertain; the CDR3 is the one TCRdb lists. The chain is built from TRBV20-1 and TRBJ1-5. In germline, CDR1 is DFQATT, CDR2 SNEGSKA (reference sequence). The CDR3 is 14 amino acids in total, end residues counted. This CDR3 is CSARAFFGNQPQHF.

The chain carries TRBV4-3 and TRBJ2-1, with 8 bases aligning to TRBD1. From germline, CDR1 is LGHNA and CDR2 YSLEER. The CDR3 totals 15 residues. V shed 3 bases and J 6 bases; nucleotides not matched to a gene: 7. Here the CDR3 reads CASSQTDRGGNEQFF. For the CDR3, the DNA is TGCGCCAGCAGCCAGACAGACAGGGGAGGCAATGAGCAGTTCTTC.